These T cell receptor beta chains were read from a single sample in a study of response to subunit inactivated influenza vaccine. TCRdb analysed the RT-PCR reads with MiXCR anew, one entry per CDR3 protein. The sample has hundreds of thousands of distinct CDR3 sequences, about 15% seen once. The sequencing here drew on CD4+ T cells sorted from PBMCs, taken less than 25 months after vaccination. The receptors come from a man between 50 and 75 years old who received an inactivated influenza vaccine. The CDR3 runs from the conserved cysteine through the conserved F or W. A D gene is named only where the DNA matches it firmly. Only some rows state a clone size, as once, few, many or a class for expanded clones.

>TRBJ2-1|TRBV20-1|-|-
TGCAGTGCCGGACGGGGGCAGTCATCCAATGAGCAGTTCTTC
CSAGRGQSSNEQFF
>TRBJ2-2|TRBV6-5|once|-
TGTGCCAGCAGTTCCGTGGGAATGGTGCTGTTTTTT
CASSSVGMVLFF
>TRBJ1-5|TRBV12-3/TRBV12-4|few|-
TGTGCCAGCAGTTCCCGGGCAGGGGTAGGGGATCAGCCCCAGCATTTT
CASSSRAGVGDQPQHF
>TRBJ2-7|TRBV12-3/TRBV12-4|-|-
TGTGCCAGCAGTCGGGGGTGGGACAGAACCTACGAGCAGTACTTC
CASSRGWDRTYEQYF
>TRBJ2-5|TRBV20-1|-|-
TGCAGTGCTGTCGGCCCGTACCAAGAGACCCAGTACTTC
CSAVGPYQETQYF
>TRBJ2-7|TRBV10-3|few|TRBD2
TGTGCCATCAGTGGGGCTAGCGGGAGCTTAAACGAGCAGTACTTC
CAISGASGSLNEQYF
>TRBJ2-2|TRBV9|-|-
TGTGCCAGCAGCGTAGTTTCGACCACCGGGGAGCTGTTTTTT
CASSVVSTTGELFF
>TRBJ2-5|TRBV5-1|many|TRBD2
TGCGCCAGCAGCTTGGCCCCAGCGGGGGATGGCGAGACCCAGTACTTC
CASSLAPAGDGETQYF
>TRBJ1-2|TRBV6-2/TRBV6-3|many|-
TGTGCCAGCAGGCCTCTTGGATCTAACTATGGCTACACCTTC
CASRPLGSNYGYTF
>TRBJ1-1|TRBV12-3/TRBV12-4|-|-
TGTGCCAGCAGTTTTGAGCCGGGACTGACACTAATGAACACTGAAGCTTTCTTT
CASSFEPGLTLMNTEAFF
>TRBJ1-2|TRBV12-3/TRBV12-4|-|TRBD1
TGTGCCAGCAGTTCCAGGGGGACCTACACCTTC
CASSSRGTYTF
>TRBJ2-1|TRBV7-7|-|-
TGTGCTAGCAGATCCACTAGCCGACCTTTCAATGAGCAGTTCTTC
CASRSTSRPFNEQFF
>TRBJ2-2|TRBV4-3|-|-
TGCGCCAGCAGCCTTCACGTCGGGGGAAACACCGGGGAGCTGTTTTTT
CASSLHVGGNTGELFF
>TRBJ2-7|TRBV3-1|-|TRBD1
TGTGCCAGCAGCCTGGACAGGAACGCCTACGAGCAGTACTTC
CASSLDRNAYEQYF
>TRBJ2-3|TRBV7-2|few|TRBD1
TGTGCCAGCAGCCTAGGGACAGGACTATTCACAGATACGCAGTATTTT
CASSLGTGLFTDTQYF
>TRBJ2-3|TRBV29-1|few|-
TGCACCAGCACGACCCAAGGGGGAGGCACAGATACGCAGTATTTT
CTSTTQGGGTDTQYF
>TRBJ2-1|TRBV20-1|-|-
TGCAGTGCTAGTTCCACACATTACAATGAGCAGTTCTTC
CSASSTHYNEQFF
>TRBJ2-3|TRBV15|few|-
TGTGCCACCAGGACGTTTGGCGGGGTCGGTACAGATACGCAGTATTTT
CATRTFGGVGTDTQYF
>TRBJ1-4|TRBV10-3|-|-
TGTGCCTCTACCGACAGCTCAACTAATGAAAAACTGTTTTTT
CASTDSSTNEKLFF
>TRBJ2-1|TRBV7-9|few|-
TGTGCCAGCAGCTTAGTCAGCTTAGGGGCCACTAGTGAGCAGTTCTTC
CASSLVSLGATSEQFF
>TRBJ2-1|TRBV7-2|-|-
TGTGCCAGCAGCCTCAACGCCGTAAATGAGCAGTTCTTC
CASSLNAVNEQFF
>TRBJ2-3|TRBV28|few|-
TGTGCCAGCAGTAAACGAGGGAGTGGCACAGATACGCAGTATTTT
CASSKRGSGTDTQYF
>TRBJ2-7|TRBV3-1|few|TRBD1
TGTGCCAGCAGCCCTACAGGGGACCACGAGCAGTACTTC
CASSPTGDHEQYF
>TRBJ1-6|TRBV30|-|-
TGTGCCTGGTCAGGGGTGAAAAGCTCCTATAATTCACCCCTCCACTTT
CAWSGVKSSYNSPLHF
>TRBJ2-3|TRBV7-8|-|TRBD2
TGTGCCAGCAGCGTCGGGACTAGGAATACGCAGTATTTT
CASSVGTRNTQYF
>TRBJ2-1|TRBV29-1|few|TRBD2
TGCAGCGCTTCCGGGCTTGCGGGGGGGACCTACAATGAGCAGTTCTTC
CSASGLAGGTYNEQFF
>TRBJ2-2|TRBV20-1|few|-
TGCAGTGCTACTGGGGGCCGGGACCCCGGGGAGCTGTTTTTT
CSATGGRDPGELFF
>TRBJ2-2|TRBV14|many|-
TGTGCCAGCAGCCAAGACGGCGGGGAGCTGTTTTTT
CASSQDGGELFF
>TRBJ1-6|TRBV20-1|-|TRBD1
TGCAGTGCTAGAGATTTCCCCGGCAGGGGGGGTAATTCACCCCTCCACTTT
CSARDFPGRGGNSPLHF
>TRBJ2-1|TRBV3-1|few|TRBD2
TGTGCCAGCAGCCTCCTGGGGGCAGTAGCGGGATCGACTTTTGGTAAGCAGTTCTTC
CASSLLGAVAGSTFGKQFF
>TRBJ1-5|TRBV20-1|many|-
TGCAGTGCGAGCGGGGGCAATCAGCCCCAGCATTTT
CSASGGNQPQHF
>TRBJ1-2|TRBV29-1|-|TRBD1
TGCAGCGTTGGACAGGGGGCCCGTGGCTACACCTTC
CSVGQGARGYTF
>TRBJ2-2|TRBV15|few|-
TGTGCCACCAGCAGAGACAGGATCACCGGGGAGCTGTTTTTT
CATSRDRITGELFF
>TRBJ2-5|TRBV5-1|-|TRBD2
TGCGCCAGCAGCTTGGGGTTCGGGAGGGCCCCGGAGACCCAGTACTTC
CASSLGFGRAPETQYF
>TRBJ2-1|TRBV18|-|TRBD1
TGTGCCAGCTCTCCTGGTCGGGACAGGGGATACAATGAGCAGTTCTTC
CASSPGRDRGYNEQFF
>TRBJ2-1|TRBV10-3|-|TRBD2
TGTGCCATCAGTGGACAAAGCGGGAGGGCCAGTAATGAGCAGTTCTTC
CAISGQSGRASNEQFF
>TRBJ2-3|TRBV5-1|many|TRBD2
TGCGCCAGCAGCTTTAGCGGGAGAACCGCAGATACGCAGTATTTT
CASSFSGRTADTQYF
>TRBJ1-6|TRBV28|-|TRBD1
TGTGCCAGCAGTCCCTCAGGGGGCGATAATTCACCCCTCCACTTT
CASSPSGGDNSPLHF
>TRBJ2-2|TRBV5-4|-|TRBD1
TGTGCCAGCAGCGACGGGACAGGGGGAGTCACCGGGGAGCTGTTTTTT
CASSDGTGGVTGELFF
>TRBJ2-5|TRBV20-1|many|TRBD1
TGCAGTGCCAGCGGGGACAGGGGACGTGGGCAAGAGACCCAGTACTTC
CSASGDRGRGQETQYF
>TRBJ1-5|TRBV6-2/TRBV6-3|few|-
TGTGCCAGCAGTTACCGTGGCAGCCCCCTGCCCCAGCATTTT
CASSYRGSPLPQHF
>TRBJ1-2|TRBV27|-|-
TGTGCCAGCACGGAGGGGTCTGGCTATGGCTACACCTTC
CASTEGSGYGYTF
>TRBJ1-1|TRBV12-3/TRBV12-4|few|TRBD1
TGTGCCAGCACCCAGACAGGGGGCGCTGGGACTGAAGCTTTCTTT
CASTQTGGAGTEAFF
>TRBJ2-7|TRBV10-2|many|TRBD2
TGCGCCAGCAGATTAGCGGGAGAGGCCTACGAGCAGTACTTC
CASRLAGEAYEQYF
>TRBJ1-3|TRBV10-1|-|-
TGCGCCAGCAGTGAAACTGCGGGAAACACCATATATTTT
CASSETAGNTIYF
>TRBJ2-1|TRBV20-1|few|-
TGCAGTGCGCAAAGGCAGCACAATGAGCAGTTCTTC
CSAQRQHNEQFF
>TRBJ2-2|TRBV12-3/TRBV12-4|-|TRBD1
TGTGCCAGCAGGCGACAGGGGAGCACCGGGGAGCTGTTTTTT
CASRRQGSTGELFF
>TRBJ2-4|TRBV5-1|few|-
TGCGCCAGCAGCTTGGCCACTACGGGAGCCAAAAACATTCAGTACTTC
CASSLATTGAKNIQYF
>TRBJ1-6|TRBV4-2|few|-
TGTGCCAGCAGCCAAGACGACCGGAACGGGAAGCCCCTCCACTTT
CASSQDDRNGKPLHF
>TRBJ1-2|TRBV6-5|-|-
TGTGCCAGCAGTTACTCGAGCGGCGGTAACTATGGCTACACCTTC
CASSYSSGGNYGYTF
>TRBJ2-7|TRBV4-2|few|-
TGTGCCAGCAGCCAAGGTGTGGATTCCTACGAGCAGTACTTC
CASSQGVDSYEQYF
>TRBJ2-1|TRBV20-1|-|TRBD1
TGCAGTGCTAGAGGGGACAGGAACAATGAGCAGTTCTTC
CSARGDRNNEQFF
>TRBJ2-1|TRBV7-9|few|-
TGTGCCAGCAGCGCTCCCGGGGCGGTGGGGTTCTTC
CASSAPGAVGFF
>TRBJ2-5|TRBV7-9|-|-
TGTGCCCTGGAGGGGAAGCAGACCCAGTACTTC
CALEGKQTQYF
>TRBJ2-1|TRBV5-1|few|-
TGCGCCAGCAGCTTGGCCACTCTACAAGGGGCTAGGATCGATGAGCAGTTCTTC
CASSLATLQGARIDEQFF
>TRBJ2-1|TRBV3-1|many|TRBD1
TGTGCCAGCAGGGCACGGGACAGCTACAATGAGCAGTTCTTC
CASRARDSYNEQFF
>TRBJ2-3|TRBV20-1|many|TRBD2
TGCAGTGCTCGACTAGCGGGAGCAGATACGCAGTATTTT
CSARLAGADTQYF
>TRBJ1-2|TRBV10-3|-|TRBD1
TGTGCCATCAGCCCCGAACAGGGGTCTAACTATGGCTACACCTTC
CAISPEQGSNYGYTF
>TRBJ2-3|TRBV20-1|-|TRBD2
TGCAGTGCTCCCATAACTAGCGGGAGTCCAGATACGCAGTATTTT
CSAPITSGSPDTQYF